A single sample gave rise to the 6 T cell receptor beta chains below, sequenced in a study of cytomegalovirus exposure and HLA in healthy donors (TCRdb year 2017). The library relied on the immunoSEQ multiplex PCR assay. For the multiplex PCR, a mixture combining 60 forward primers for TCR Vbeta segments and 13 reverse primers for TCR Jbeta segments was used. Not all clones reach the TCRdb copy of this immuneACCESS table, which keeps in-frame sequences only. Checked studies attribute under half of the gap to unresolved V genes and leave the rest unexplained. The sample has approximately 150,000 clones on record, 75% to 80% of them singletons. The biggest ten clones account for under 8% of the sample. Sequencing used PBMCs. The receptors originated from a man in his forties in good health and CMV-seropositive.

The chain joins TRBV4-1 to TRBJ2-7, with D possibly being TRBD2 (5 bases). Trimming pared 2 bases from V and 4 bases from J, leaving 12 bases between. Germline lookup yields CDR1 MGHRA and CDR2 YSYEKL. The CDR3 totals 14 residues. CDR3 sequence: CASSQPSGYYEQYF. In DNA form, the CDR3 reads TGCGCCAGCAGCCAACCAAGCGGCTATTACGAGCAGTACTTC.

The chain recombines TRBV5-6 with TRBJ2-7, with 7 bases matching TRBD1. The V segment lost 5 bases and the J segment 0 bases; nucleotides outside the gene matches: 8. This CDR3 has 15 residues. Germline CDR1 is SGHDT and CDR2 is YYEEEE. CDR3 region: CASSLQDRTSYEQYF. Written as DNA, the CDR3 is TGTGCCAGCAGTCTTCAGGACAGGACCTCCTACGAGCAGTACTTC.

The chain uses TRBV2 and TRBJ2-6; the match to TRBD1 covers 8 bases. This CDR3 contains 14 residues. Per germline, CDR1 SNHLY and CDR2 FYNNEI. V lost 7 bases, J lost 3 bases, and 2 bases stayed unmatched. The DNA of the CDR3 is TGTGCCAGCACGACAGGGGTTGGGGCCAACGTCCTGACTTTC. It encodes CASTTGVGANVLTF.

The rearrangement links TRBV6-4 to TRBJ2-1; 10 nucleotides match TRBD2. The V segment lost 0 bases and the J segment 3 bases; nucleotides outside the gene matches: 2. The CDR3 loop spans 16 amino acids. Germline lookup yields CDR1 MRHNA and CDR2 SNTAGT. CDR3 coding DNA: TGTGCCAGCAGTGACTCTTGGACTAGCGGCTACAATGAGCAGTTCTTC. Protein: CASSDSWTSGYNEQFF.

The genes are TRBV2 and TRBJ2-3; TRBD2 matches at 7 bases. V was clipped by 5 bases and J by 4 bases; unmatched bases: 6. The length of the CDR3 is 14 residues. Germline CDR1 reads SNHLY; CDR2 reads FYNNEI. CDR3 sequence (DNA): TGTGCCAGCAGTCCCCTCACTAGCGCAGATACGCAGTATTTT. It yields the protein CASSPLTSADTQYF.

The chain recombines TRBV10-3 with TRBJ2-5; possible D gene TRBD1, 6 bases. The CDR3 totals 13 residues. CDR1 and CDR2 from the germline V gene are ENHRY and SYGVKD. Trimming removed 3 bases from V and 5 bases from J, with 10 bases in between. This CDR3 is CAISEQGGETQYF. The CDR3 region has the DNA TGTGCCATCAGTGAACAGGGCGGGGAGACCCAGTACTTC.